This T cell receptor (beta chain) was observed in a study of read filtering for tumor transcriptome and immune sequencing. At least ten counts were recorded for this clonotype. Germline CDR1 and CDR2: SGHKS and YYEKEE (reference sequence). The CDR3 has 12 residues. V lost 0 bases and J 3 bases, leaving 3 bases between the germline ends. Molecular barcoded adaptors covering alpha/delta and beta/gamma chains were used on about 390 ng RNA. A single record per CDR3 protein comes from TCRdb applying MiXCR to the reads. Of around 50,000 distinct CDR3 sequences listed, roughly an eighth are singletons. Sequenced input: a population of CD138-negative cells sorted from bone marrow. The sequence derives from a donor at least 40 years old with multiple myeloma. The chain uses TRBV5-5 and TRBJ2-5, with D unclear. CDR3 nucleotide sequence: TGTGCCAGCAGCTTGGCCGAAGAGACCCAGTACTTC. It specifies CASSLAEETQYF.